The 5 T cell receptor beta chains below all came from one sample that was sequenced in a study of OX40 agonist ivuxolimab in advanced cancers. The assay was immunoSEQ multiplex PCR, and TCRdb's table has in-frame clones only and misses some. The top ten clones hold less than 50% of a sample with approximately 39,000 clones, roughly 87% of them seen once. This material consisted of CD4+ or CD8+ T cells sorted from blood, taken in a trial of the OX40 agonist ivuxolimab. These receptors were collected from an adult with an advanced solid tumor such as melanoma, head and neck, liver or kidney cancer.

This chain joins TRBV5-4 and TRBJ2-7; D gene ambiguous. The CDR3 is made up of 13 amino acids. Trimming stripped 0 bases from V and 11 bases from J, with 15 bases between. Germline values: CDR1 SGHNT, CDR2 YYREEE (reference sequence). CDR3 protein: CASSLDLAVAEYF. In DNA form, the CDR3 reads TGTGCCAGCAGCTTGGACTTAGCAGTCGCGGAGTACTTC.

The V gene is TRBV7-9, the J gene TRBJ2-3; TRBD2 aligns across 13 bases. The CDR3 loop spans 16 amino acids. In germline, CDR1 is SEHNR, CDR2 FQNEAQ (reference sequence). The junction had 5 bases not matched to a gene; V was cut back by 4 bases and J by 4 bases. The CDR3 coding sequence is TGTGCCAGCAGCTCCTCACTAGCGGGGGGGCCAGATACGCAGTATTTT. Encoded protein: CASSSSLAGGPDTQYF.

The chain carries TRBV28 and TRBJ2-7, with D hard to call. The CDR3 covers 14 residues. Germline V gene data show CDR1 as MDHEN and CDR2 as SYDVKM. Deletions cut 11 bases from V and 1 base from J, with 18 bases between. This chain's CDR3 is CAGKSWGPSYEQYF. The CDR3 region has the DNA TGTGCCGGCAAGAGCTGGGGTCCTTCCTACGAGCAGTACTTC.

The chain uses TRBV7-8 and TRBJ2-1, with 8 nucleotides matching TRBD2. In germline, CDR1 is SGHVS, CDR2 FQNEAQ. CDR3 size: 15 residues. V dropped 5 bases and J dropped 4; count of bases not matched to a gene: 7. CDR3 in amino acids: CASSVGGGSYNEQFF. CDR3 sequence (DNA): TGTGCCAGCAGCGTCGGGGGGGGGAGTTACAATGAGCAGTTCTTC. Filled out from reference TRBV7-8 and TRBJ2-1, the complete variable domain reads GAGVSQSPRYKVAKRGQDVALRCDPISGHVSLFWYQQALGQGPEFLTYFQNEAQLDKSGLPSDRFFAERPEGSVSTLKIQRTQQEDSAVYLCASSVGGGSYNEQFFGPGTRLTVL.

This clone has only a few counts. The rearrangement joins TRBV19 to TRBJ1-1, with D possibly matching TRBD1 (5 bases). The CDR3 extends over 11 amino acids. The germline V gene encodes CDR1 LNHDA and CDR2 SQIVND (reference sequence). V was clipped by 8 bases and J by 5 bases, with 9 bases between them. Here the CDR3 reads CASGQGTEAFF. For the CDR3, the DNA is TGTGCCAGTGGCCAGGGTACTGAAGCTTTCTTT.